This entry describes one TCR beta chain. Its specificity is not known. The protocol was immunoSEQ multiplex PCR, while the TCRdb copy is restricted to in-frame clones and leaves out a portion. The data show over 1.5 million clones, with roughly 98% seen just once and around 0.47% held by the top ten. The CDR3 totals 14 residues. Germline V CDR1 and CDR2: SGHRS, YFSETQ. V lost 4 bases, J lost 5 bases, and 8 bases stayed unmatched. The data were obtained in a study of shared clonotypes between healthy human individuals. Study results and limitations: Having only a few donors restricted how much genetic and exposure-history diversity was captured.

Specimen: naive CD4+ T cells sorted from blood. Regarding subset: CD45RA+ positively selected. The gene calls are TRBV5-1 and TRBJ1-1; 7 nucleotides align to TRBD1. The sequence was collected from a man aged 30 to 39 in good health. The CDR3 nucleotides read TGCGCCAGCAGCCTAAGGGAGGGGGCGACTGAAGCTTTCTTT. Encoded protein: CASSLREGATEAFF.